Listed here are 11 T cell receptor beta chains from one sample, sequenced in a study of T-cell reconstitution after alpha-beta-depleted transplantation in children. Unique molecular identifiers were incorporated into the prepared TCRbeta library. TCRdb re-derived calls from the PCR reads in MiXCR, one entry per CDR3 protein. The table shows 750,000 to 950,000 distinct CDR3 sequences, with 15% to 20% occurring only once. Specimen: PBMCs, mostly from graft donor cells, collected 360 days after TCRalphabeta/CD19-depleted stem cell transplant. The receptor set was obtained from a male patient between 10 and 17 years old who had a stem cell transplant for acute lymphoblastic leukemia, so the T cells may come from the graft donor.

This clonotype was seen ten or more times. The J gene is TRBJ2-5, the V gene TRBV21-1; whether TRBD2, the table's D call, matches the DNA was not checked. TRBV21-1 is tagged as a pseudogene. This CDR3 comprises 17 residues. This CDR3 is CASSTVTSGRTKETQYF. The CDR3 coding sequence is TGTGCCAGCAGCACCGTAACTAGCGGGAGGACCAAAGAGACCCAGTACTTC.

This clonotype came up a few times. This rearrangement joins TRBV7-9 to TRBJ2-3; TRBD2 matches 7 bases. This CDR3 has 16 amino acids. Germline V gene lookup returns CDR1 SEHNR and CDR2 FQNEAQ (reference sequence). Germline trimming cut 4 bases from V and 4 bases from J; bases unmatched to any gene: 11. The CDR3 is CASSYLGAGVADTQYF. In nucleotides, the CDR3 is TGTGCCAGCAGCTACCTTGGGGCGGGAGTGGCAGATACGCAGTATTTT.

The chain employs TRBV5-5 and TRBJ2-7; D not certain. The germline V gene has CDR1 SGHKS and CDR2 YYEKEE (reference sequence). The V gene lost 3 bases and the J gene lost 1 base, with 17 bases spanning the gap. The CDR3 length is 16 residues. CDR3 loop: CASSWTPRAGSYEQYF. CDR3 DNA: TGTGCCAGCAGCTGGACCCCACGGGCTGGATCCTACGAGCAGTACTTC.

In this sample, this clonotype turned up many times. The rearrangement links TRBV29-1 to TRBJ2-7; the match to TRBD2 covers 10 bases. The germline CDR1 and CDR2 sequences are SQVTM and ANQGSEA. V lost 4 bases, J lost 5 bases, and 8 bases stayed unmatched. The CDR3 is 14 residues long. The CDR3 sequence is CSVGSGRARNEQYF. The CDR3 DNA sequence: TGCAGCGTTGGAAGCGGGAGGGCGAGAAACGAGCAGTACTTC.

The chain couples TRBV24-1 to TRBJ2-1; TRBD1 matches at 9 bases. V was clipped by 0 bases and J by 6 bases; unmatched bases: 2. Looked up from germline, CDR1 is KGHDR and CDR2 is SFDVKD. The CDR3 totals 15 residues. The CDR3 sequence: CATSDLGTGTNEQFF. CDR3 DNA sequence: TGTGCCACCAGTGATTTGGGGACAGGGACCAATGAGCAGTTCTTC.

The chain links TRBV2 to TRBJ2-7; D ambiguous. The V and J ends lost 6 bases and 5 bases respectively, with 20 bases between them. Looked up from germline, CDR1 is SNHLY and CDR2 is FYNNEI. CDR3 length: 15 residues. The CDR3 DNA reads TGTGCCAGCAGCCCTCTGAAGCGCGCACCCGACGAGCAGTACTTC. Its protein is CASSPLKRAPDEQYF.

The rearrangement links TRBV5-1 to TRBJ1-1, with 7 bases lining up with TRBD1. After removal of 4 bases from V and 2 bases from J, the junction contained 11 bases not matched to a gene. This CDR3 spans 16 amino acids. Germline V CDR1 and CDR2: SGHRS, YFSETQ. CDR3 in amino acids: CASSQRQGQVNTEAFF. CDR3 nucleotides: TGCGCCAGCAGCCAAAGACAGGGTCAGGTTAACACTGAAGCTTTCTTT.

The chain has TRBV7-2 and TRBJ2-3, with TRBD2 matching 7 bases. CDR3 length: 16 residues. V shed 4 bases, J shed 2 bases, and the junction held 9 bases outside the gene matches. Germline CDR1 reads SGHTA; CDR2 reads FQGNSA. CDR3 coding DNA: TGTGCCAGCAGCTCCTGGACTAGAAAGGTCACAGATACGCAGTATTTT. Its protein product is CASSSWTRKVTDTQYF.

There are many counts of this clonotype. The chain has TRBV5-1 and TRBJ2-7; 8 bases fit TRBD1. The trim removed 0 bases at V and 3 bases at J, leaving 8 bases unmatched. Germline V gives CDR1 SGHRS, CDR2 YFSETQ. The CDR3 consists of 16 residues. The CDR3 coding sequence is TGCGCCAGCAGCTTGGAAGGCAGGGGGCGTTTCTACGAGCAGTACTTC. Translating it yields CASSLEGRGRFYEQYF.

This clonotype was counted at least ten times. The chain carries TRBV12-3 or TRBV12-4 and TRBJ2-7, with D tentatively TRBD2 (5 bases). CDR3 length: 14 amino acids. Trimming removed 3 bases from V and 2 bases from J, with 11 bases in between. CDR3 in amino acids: CASSLSGPTYEQYF. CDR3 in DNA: TGTGCCAGCAGTTTGAGCGGACCTACCTACGAGCAGTACTTC.

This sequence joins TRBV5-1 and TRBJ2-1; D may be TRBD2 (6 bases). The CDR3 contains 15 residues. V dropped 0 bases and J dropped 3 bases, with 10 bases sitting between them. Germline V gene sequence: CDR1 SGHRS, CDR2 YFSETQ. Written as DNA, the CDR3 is TGCGCCAGCAGCTTGGATCGACTAGACTACAATGAGCAGTTCTTC. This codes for CASSLDRLDYNEQFF.